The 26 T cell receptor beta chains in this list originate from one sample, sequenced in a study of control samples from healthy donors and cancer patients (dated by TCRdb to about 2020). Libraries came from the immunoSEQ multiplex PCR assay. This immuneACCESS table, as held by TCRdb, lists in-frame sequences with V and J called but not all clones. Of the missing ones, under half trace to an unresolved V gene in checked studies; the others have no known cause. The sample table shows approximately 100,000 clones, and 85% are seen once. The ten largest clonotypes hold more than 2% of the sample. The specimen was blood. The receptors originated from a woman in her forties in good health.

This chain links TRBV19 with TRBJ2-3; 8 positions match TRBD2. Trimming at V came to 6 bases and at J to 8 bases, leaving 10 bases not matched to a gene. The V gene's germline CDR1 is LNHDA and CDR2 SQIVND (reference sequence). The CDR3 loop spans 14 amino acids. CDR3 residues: CASRLRGASGTQYF. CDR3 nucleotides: TGTGCCAGTAGGTTGCGGGGGGCTTCCGGTACGCAGTATTTT.

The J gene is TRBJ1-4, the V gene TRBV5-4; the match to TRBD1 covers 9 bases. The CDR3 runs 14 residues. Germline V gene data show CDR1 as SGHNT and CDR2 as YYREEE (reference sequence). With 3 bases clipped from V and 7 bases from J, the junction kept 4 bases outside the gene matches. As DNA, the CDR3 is TGTGCCAGCAGCTCGGGACAGGGTACTGAAAAACTGTTTTTT. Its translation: CASSSGQGTEKLFF.

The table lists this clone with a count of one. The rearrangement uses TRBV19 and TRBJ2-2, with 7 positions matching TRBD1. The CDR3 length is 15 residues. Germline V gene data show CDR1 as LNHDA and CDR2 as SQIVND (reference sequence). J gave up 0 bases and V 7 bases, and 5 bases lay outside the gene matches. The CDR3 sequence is CASTTTGANTGELFF. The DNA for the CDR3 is TGTGCCAGTACCACCACAGGGGCGAACACCGGGGAGCTGTTTTTT.

CDR3 protein: CASSLGYYGYTF. In DNA form, the CDR3 reads TGTGCCAGCAGCTTGGGGTACTATGGCTACACCTTC. This sequence joins TRBV5-8 and TRBJ1-2; D gene uncertain. Germline lookup yields CDR1 SGHTS and CDR2 YDEGEE. The length of the CDR3 is 12 residues. Trimming took off 0 bases at V and 3 bases at J, with 3 bases between the two ends.

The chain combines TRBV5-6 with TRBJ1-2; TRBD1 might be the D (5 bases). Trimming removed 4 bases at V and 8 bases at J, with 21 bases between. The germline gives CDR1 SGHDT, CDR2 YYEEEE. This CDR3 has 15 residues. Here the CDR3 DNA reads TGTGCCAGCAGCGACCTTCAGGGACCCACGGGGGGCTACACCTTC. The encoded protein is CASSDLQGPTGGYTF.

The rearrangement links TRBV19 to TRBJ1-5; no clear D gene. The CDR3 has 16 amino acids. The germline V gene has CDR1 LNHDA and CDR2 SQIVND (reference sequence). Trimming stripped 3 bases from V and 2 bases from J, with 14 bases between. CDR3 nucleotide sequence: TGTGCCAGTAGTATCGGACTGGAGGAGCGCAATCAGCCCCAGCATTTT. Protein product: CASSIGLEERNQPQHF. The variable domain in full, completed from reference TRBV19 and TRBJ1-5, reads DGGITQSPKYLFRKEGQNVTLSCEQNLNHDAMYWYRQDPGQGLRLIYYSQIVNDFQKGDIAEGYSVSREKKESFPLTVTSAQKNPTAFYLCASSIGLEERNQPQHFGDGTRLSIL.

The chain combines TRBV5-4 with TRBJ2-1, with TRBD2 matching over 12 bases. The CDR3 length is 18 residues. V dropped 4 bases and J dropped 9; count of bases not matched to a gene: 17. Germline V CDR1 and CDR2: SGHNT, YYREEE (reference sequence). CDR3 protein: CASSGYTGTSGFGSEQFF. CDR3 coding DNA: TGTGCCAGCAGCGGCTACACCGGGACTAGCGGGTTTGGAAGTGAGCAGTTCTTC.

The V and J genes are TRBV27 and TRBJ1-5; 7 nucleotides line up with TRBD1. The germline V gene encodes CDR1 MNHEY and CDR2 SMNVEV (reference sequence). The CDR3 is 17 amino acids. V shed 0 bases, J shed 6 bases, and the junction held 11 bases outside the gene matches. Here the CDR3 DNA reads TGTGCCAGCAGTTTATCCTTTCAAAACAGGGGAGGTCAGCCCCAGCATTTT. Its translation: CASSLSFQNRGGQPQHF.

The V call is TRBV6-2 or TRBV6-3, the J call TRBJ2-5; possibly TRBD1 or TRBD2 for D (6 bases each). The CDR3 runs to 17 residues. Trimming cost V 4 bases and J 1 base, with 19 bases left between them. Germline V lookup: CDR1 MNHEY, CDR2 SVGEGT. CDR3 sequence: CASSLGGVGGAQETQYF. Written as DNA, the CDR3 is TGTGCCAGCAGTTTAGGGGGAGTGGGCGGGGCCCAAGAGACCCAGTACTTC.

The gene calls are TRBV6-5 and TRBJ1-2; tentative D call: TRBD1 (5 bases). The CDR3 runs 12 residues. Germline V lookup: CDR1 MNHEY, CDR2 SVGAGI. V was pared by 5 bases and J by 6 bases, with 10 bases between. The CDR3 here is CASSPRGDGYTF. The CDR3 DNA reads TGTGCCAGCAGTCCCCGGGGGGATGGCTACACCTTC.

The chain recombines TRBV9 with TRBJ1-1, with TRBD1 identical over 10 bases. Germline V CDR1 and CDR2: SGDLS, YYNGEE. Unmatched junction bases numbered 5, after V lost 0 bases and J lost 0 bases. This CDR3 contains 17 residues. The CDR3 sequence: CASSVGGTGDMNTEAFF. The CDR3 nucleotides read TGTGCCAGCAGCGTAGGGGGGACAGGGGATATGAACACTGAAGCTTTCTTT.

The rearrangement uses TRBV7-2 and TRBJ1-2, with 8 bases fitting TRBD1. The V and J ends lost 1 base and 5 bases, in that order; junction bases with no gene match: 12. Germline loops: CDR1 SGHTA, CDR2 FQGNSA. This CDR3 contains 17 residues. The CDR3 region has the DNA TGTGCCAGCAGCTTAGGGACAGGGAGGAGGTGGGTTTATGGCTACACCTTC. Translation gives CASSLGTGRRWVYGYTF.

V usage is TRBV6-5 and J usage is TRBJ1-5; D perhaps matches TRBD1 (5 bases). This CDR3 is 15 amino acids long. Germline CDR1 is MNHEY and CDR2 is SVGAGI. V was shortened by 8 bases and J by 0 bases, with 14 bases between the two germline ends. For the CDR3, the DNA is TGTGCCAGCGGAGACCCAGGGTATAGCAATCAGCCCCAGCATTTT. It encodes CASGDPGYSNQPQHF.

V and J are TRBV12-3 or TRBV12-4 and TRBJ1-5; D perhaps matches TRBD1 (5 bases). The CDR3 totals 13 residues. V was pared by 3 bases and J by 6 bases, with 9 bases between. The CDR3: CASSFAGLQPQHF. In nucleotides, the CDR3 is TGTGCCAGCAGTTTTGCGGGGCTTCAGCCCCAGCATTTT.

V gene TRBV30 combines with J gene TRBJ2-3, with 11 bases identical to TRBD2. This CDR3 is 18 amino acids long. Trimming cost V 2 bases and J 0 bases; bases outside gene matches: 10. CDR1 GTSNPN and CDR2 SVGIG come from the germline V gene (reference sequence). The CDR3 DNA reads TGTGCCTGGAGTCCTCTAGCGGGGGGCCTCCCTAGCACAGATACGCAGTATTTT. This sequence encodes CAWSPLAGGLPSTDTQYF. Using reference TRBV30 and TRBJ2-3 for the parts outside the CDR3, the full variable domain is SQTIHQWPATLVQPVGSPLSLECTVEGTSNPNLYWYRQAAGRGLQLLFYSVGIGQISSEVPQNLSASRPQDRQFILSSKKLLLSDSGFYLCAWSPLAGGLPSTDTQYFGPGTRLTVL.

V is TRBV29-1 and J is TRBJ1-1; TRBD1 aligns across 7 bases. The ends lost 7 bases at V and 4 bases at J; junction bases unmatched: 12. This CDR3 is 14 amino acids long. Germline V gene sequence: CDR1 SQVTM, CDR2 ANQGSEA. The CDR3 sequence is CSAHWGDSPTEAFF. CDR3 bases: TGCAGCGCTCATTGGGGGGACAGCCCCACTGAAGCTTTCTTT.

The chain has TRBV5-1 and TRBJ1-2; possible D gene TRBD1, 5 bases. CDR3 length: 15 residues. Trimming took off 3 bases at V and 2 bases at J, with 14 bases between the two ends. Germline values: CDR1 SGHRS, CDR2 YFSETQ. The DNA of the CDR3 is TGCGCCAGCAGCTCCTACCTCGCAGGGAACTATGGCTACACCTTC. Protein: CASSSYLAGNYGYTF. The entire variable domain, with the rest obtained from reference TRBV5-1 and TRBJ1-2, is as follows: KAGVTQTPRYLIKTRGQQVTLSCSPISGHRSVSWYQQTPGQGLQFLFEYFSETQRNKGNFPGRFSGRQFSNSRSEMNVSTLELGDSALYLCASSSYLAGNYGYTFGSGTRLTVV.

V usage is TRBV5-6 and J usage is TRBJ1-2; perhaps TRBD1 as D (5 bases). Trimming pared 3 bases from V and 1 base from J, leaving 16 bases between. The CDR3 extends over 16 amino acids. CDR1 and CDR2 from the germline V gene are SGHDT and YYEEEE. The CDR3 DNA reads TGTGCCAGCAGCTCCCTCCCATCGGGGGTTAACTATGGCTACACCTTC. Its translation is CASSSLPSGVNYGYTF.

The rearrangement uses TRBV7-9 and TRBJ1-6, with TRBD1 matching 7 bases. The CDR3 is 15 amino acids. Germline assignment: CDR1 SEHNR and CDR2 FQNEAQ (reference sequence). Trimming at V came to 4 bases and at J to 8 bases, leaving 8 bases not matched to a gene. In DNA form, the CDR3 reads TGTGCCAGCAGCTCTACGGGACAGACACATTCACCCCTCCACTTT. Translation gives CASSSTGQTHSPLHF.

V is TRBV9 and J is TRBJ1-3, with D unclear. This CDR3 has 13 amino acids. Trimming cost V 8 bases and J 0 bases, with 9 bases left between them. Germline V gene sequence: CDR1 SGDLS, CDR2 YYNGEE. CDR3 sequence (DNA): TGTGCCAGTGGGAAACTCTCTGGAAACACCATATATTTT. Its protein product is CASGKLSGNTIYF.

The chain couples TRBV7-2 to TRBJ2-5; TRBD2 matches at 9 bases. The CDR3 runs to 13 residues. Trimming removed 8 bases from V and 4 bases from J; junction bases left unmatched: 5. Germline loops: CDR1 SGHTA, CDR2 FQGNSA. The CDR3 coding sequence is TGTGCCAGCCGGGGCGGGGGGGCAGAGACCCAGTACTTC. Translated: CASRGGGAETQYF.

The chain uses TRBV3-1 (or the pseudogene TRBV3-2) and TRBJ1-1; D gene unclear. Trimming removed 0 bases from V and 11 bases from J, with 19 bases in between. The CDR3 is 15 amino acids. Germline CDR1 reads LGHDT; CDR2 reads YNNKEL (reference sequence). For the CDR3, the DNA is TGTGCCAGCAGCCAAGAGGCGGCAGGACTCTACGAGGCTTTCTTT. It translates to CASSQEAAGLYEAFF.

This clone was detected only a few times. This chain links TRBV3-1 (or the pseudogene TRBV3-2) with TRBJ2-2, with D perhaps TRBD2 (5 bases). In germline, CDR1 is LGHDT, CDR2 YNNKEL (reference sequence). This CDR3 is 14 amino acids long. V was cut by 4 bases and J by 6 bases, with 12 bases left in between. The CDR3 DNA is TGTGCCAGCAGCCCTTTGAGGGCCGCCGGGGAGCTGTTTTTT. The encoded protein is CASSPLRAAGELFF.

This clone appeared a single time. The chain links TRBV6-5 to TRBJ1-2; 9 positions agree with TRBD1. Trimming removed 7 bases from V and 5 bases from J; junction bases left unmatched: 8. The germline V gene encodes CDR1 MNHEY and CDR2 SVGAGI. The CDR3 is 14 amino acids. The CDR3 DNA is TGTGCCAGCACCCTAGAGGGGACAGGGTATGGCTACACCTTC. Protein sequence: CASTLEGTGYGYTF.

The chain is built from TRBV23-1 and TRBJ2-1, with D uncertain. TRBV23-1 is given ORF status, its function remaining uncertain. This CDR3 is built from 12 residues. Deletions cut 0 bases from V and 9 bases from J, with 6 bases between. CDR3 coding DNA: TGCGCCAGCAGTCAATCGAGGCCTGAGCAGTTCTTC. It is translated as CASSQSRPEQFF.

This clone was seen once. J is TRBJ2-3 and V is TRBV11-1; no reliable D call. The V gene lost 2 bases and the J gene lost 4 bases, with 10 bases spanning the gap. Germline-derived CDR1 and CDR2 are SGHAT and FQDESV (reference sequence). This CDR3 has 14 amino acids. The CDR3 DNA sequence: TGTGCCAGCAGCTTACTTAGCCCCGCAGATACGCAGTATTTT. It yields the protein CASSLLSPADTQYF.